Detailed here is one T cell receptor beta chain. Under the authors' procedure: Quantification of nucleated cells was approximated via reference gene primer amplification. Assay: immunoSEQ multiplex PCR; the TCRdb copy retains only in-frame clones and omits some. V and J calls and clone size are as listed in that table; D and trimming were resolved from the DNA. The data contain some 460,000 clones, about nine tenths of them singletons. These data are taken from a study of blood T cell repertoires in COVID-19. Symptom resolution, clearance, or two negative PCRs marked donors in Cohort 3 as recovered. Trimming took 1 base from V and 5 from J, leaving 13 bases between them. Germline V gene sequence: CDR1 SGHTA, CDR2 FQGNSA. This CDR3 spans 15 amino acids.

Material: PBMCs or T cells enriched from blood (not recorded which). This receptor was identified in a young woman who had recovered from COVID-19. The rearrangement joins TRBV7-2 to TRBJ2-3; no reliable D call. The CDR3 loop is CASSLVRGQLDTQYF. The DNA for the CDR3 is TGTGCCAGCAGCTTAGTACGCGGCCAGTTAGATACGCAGTATTTT.